A single T cell receptor (beta chain) is shown here with its context. Per the original methods: Quantification of nucleated cells was approximated via reference gene primer amplification. Generated by immunoSEQ multiplex PCR, the TCRdb table keeps only in-frame clones and is missing some. That table furnishes V, J and clone size, whereas the DNA furnished D and trimming. The data contain approximately 120,000 clones, about 89% of them singletons. The data derive from a study of blood T cell repertoires in COVID-19. Looking at the study overall: Acute and convalescent COVID-19 samples came from the United States, Italy and Spain. Nucleic acid was either cDNA or gDNA, and it came from T cells, B-cell-depleted T cells, or PBMCs.

Germline lookup yields CDR1 GTSNPN and CDR2 SVGIG (reference sequence). This CDR3 spans 15 amino acids. Trimming removed 2 bases from V and 1 base from J; junction bases left unmatched: 6. This TCR was recovered from a human donor with acute or convalescent COVID-19. The donor label of this sample is uncertain. The chain joins TRBV30 to TRBJ2-3; 7 bases are shared with TRBD2. Sequencing input: peripheral blood. In nucleotides, the CDR3 is TGTGCCTGGAGTTCCTCGGCGGGGGGCACAGATACGCAGTATTTT. Encoded protein: CAWSSSAGGTDTQYF.